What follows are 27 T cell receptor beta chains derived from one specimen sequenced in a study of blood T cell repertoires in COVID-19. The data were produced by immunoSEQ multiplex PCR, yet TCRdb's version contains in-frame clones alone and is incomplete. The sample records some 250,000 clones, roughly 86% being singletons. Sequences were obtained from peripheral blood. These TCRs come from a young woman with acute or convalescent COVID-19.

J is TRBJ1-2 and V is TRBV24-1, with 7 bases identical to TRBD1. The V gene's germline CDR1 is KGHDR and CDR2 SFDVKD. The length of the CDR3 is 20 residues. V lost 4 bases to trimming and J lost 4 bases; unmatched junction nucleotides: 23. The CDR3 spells CATSDQDPSSHDRVGYGYTF. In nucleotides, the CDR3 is TGTGCCACCAGTGACCAAGACCCATCCTCCCACGACAGGGTGGGCTATGGCTACACCTTC.

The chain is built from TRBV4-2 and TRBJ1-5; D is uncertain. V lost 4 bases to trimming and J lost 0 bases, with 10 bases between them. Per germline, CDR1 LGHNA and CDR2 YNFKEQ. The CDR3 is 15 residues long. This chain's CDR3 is CASSPEQASNQPQHF. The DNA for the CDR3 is TGTGCCAGCAGCCCCGAGCAGGCTAGCAATCAGCCCCAGCATTTT.

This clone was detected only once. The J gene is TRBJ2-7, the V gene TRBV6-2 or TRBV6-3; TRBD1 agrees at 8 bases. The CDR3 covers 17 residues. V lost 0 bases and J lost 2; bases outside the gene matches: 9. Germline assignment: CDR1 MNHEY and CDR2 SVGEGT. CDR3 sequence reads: CASSYSTRGRLTYEQYF. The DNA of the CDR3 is TGTGCCAGCAGTTACTCGACCAGGGGGCGCCTAACCTACGAGCAGTACTTC.

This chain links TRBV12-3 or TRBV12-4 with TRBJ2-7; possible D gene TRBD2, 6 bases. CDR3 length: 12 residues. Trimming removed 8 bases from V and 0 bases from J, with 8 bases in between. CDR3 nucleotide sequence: TGTGCCAGCTCGGGAGACTCCTACGAGCAGTACTTC. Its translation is CASSGDSYEQYF.

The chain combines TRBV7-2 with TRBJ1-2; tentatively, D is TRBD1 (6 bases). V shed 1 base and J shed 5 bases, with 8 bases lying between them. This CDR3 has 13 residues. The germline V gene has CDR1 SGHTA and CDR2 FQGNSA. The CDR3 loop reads CASSLGTEYGYTF. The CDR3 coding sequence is TGTGCCAGCAGCTTAGGGACAGAGTATGGCTACACCTTC.

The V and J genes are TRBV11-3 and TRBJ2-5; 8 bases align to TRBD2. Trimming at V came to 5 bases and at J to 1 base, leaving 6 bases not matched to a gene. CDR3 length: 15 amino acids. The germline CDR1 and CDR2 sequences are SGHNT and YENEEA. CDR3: CASSPASGSQETQYF. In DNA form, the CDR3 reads TGTGCCAGCAGCCCGGCTAGCGGGTCCCAAGAGACCCAGTACTTC.

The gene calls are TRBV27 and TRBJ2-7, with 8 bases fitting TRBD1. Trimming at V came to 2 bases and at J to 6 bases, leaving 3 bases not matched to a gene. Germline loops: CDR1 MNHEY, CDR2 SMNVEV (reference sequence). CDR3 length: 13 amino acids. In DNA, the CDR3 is TGTGCCAGCAGTTTACAGGGGGCGGGCGAGCAGTACTTC. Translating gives CASSLQGAGEQYF.

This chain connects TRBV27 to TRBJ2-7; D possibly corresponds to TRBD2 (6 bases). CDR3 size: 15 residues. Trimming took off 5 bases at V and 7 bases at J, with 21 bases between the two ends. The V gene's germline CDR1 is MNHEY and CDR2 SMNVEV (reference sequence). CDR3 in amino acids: CASSEGIWGVGEQYF. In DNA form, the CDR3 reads TGTGCCAGCAGTGAGGGGATTTGGGGGGTCGGGGAGCAGTACTTC.

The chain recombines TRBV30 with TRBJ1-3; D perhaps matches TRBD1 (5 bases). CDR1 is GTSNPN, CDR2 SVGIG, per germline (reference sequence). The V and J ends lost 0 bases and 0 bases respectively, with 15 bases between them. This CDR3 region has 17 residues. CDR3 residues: CAWSVRGRLFSGNTIYF. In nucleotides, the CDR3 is TGTGCCTGGAGTGTTAGGGGCAGGCTATTCTCTGGAAACACCATATATTTT.

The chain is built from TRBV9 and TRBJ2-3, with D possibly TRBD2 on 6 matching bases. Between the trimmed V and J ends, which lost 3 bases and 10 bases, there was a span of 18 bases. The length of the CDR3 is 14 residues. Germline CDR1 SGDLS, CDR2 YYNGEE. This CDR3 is CASSGIRDSTAQYF. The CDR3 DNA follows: TGTGCCAGCAGCGGGATCCGGGACTCGACGGCGCAGTATTTT.

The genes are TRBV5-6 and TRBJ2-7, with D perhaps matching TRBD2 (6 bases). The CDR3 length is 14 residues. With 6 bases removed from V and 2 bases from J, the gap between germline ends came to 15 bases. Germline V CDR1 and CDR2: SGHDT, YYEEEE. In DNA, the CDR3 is TGTGCCAGCAAGACCGGGACGGGAGCCTACGAGCAGTACTTC. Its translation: CASKTGTGAYEQYF.

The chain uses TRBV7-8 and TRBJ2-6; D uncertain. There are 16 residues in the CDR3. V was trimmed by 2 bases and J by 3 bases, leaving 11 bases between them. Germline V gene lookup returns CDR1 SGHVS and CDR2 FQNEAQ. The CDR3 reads CASSLTGTVGANVLTF. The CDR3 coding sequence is TGTGCCAGCAGCTTAACTGGTACGGTTGGGGCCAACGTCCTGACTTTC.

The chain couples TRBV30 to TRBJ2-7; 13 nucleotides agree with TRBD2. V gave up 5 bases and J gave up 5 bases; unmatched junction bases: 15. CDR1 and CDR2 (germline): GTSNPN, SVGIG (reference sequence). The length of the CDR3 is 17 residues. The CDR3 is CAWEGLAGEPRVHEQYF. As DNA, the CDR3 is TGTGCCTGGGAAGGACTAGCGGGAGAGCCTAGAGTCCACGAGCAGTACTTC.

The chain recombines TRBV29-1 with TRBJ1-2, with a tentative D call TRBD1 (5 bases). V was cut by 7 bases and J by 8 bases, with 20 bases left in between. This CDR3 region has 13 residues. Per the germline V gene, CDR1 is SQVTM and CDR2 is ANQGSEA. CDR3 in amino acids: CSAGEQAAWGYTF. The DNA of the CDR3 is TGCAGCGCGGGCGAACAGGCTGCTTGGGGCTACACCTTC.

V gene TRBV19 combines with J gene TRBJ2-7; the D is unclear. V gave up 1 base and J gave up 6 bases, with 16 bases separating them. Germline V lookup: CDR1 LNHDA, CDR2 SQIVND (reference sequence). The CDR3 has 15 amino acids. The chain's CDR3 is CASSIGLGSVGEQYF. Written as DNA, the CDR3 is TGTGCCAGTAGTATAGGTCTGGGCTCGGTAGGCGAGCAGTACTTC.

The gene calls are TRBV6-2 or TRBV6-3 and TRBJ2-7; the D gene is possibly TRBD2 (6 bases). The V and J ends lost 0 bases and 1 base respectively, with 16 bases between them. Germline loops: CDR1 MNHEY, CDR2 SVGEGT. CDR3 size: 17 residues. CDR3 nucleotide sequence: TGTGCCAGCAGTTACTCGTCTCGGCTAGCGTTATCCTACGAGCAGTACTTC. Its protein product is CASSYSSRLALSYEQYF.

This CDR3 reads CASSSKTSANTGELFF. The CDR3 nucleotides are TGCGCCAGCAGCTCCAAGACTAGCGCGAACACCGGGGAGCTGTTTTTT. The rearrangement uses TRBV5-1 and TRBJ2-2; 8 nucleotides align to TRBD2. The CDR3 totals 16 residues. Germline CDR1 and CDR2: SGHRS and YFSETQ. V lost 3 bases and J lost 0; bases outside the gene matches: 4.

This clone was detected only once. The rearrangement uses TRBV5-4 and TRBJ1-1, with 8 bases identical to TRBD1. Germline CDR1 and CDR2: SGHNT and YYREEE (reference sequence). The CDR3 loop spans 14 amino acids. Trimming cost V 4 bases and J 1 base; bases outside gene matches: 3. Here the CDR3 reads CASSPTGGNTEAFF. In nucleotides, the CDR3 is TGTGCCAGCAGCCCAACAGGGGGGAACACTGAAGCTTTCTTT.

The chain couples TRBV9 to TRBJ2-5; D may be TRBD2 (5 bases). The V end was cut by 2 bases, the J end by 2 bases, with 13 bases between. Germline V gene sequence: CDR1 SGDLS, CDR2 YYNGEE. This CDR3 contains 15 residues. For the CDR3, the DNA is TGTGCCAGCAGCGTGGGAGTCAATGGTCAAGAGACCCAGTACTTC. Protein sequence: CASSVGVNGQETQYF.

The CDR3 loop is CASSLGDTYGYTF. The CDR3 nucleotides read TGTGCCAGCAGCTTGGGGGACACTTATGGCTACACCTTC. V and J are TRBV11-2 and TRBJ1-2; TRBD1 might be the D (6 bases). The CDR3 has 13 residues. Germline lookup yields CDR1 SGHAT and CDR2 FQNNGV. Trimming removed 3 bases at V and 5 bases at J, with 10 bases between.

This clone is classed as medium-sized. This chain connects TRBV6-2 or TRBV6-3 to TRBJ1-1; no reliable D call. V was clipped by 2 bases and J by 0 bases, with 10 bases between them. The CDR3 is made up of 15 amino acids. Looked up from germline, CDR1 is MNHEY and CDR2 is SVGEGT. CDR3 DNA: TGTGCCAGCAGTTACCTCCCAGGTGTGAACACTGAAGCTTTCTTT. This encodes CASSYLPGVNTEAFF.

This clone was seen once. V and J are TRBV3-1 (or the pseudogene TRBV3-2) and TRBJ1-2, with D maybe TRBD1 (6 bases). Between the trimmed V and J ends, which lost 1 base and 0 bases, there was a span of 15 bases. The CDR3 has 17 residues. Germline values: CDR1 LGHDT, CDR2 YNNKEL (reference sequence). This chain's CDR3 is CASSQGGGSGANYGYTF. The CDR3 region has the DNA TGTGCCAGCAGCCAAGGGGGGGGCTCGGGTGCTAACTATGGCTACACCTTC.

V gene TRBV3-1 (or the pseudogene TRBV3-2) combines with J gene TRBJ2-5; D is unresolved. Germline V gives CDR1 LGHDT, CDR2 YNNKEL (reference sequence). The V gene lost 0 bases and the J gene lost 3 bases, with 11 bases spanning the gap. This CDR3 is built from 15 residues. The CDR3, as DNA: TGTGCCAGCAGCCAAGATTGGGCTCTAAAAGAGACCCAGTACTTC. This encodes CASSQDWALKETQYF.

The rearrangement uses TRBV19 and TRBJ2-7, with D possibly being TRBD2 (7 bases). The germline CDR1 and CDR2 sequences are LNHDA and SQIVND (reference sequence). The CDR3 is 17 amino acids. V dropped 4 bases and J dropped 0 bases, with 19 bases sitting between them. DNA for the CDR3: TGTGCCAGTAGTACATTAATTAAAAGGGGGGGCTCCTACGAGCAGTACTTC. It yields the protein CASSTLIKRGGSYEQYF.

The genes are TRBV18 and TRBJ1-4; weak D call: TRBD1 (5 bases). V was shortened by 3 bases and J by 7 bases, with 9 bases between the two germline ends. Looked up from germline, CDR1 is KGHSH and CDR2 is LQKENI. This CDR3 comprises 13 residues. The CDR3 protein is CASSPGGAEKLFF. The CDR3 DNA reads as TGTGCCAGCTCACCCGGGGGAGCTGAAAAACTGTTTTTT.

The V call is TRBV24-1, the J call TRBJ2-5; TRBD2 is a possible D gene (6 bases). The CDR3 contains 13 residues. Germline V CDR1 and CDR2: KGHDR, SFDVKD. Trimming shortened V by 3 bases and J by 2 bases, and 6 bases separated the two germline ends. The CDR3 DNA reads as TGTGCCACCAGTGATGCGGGACAAGAGACCCAGTACTTC. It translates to CATSDAGQETQYF.

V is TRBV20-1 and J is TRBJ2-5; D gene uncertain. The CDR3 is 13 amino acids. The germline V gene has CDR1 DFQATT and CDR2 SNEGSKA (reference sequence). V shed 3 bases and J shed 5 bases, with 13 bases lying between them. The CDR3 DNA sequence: TGCAGTGCTAGTGTTACAGTCTCGGAGACCCAGTACTTC. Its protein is CSASVTVSETQYF.